Listed below are T cell receptor beta chains from one sample, sequenced in a study of beta chain features in type 1 diabetes. TCRdb's copy holds only in-frame clones and misses some; the assay was immunoSEQ multiplex PCR. This table has 100,000 to 150,000 clones, roughly a sixth appearing once. Sequencing was done on a sample of central memory CD4+ T cells from blood. The receptors were sampled from a man aged 18 to 30 with type 1 diabetes. The CDR3 runs from the conserved cysteine through the conserved F or W. A D gene is named only where the DNA matches it firmly. Some rows have no size entry. The others give once, few or many, or a class for an expanded clone.

clone_size d_call j_call v_call cdr3_aa cdr3_nt
many NA TRBJ2-5 TRBV4-1 CASSQGTAAGLETQYF TGCGCCAGCAGCCAAGGGACAGCAGCGGGACTGGAGACCCAGTACTTC
NA NA TRBJ2-3 TRBV7-2 CASSLPLLDTQYF TGTGCCAGCAGCTTACCCCTCCTCGATACGCAGTATTTT
NA NA TRBJ2-2 TRBV11-3 CASSLDYANTGELFF TGTGCCAGCAGCTTAGACTACGCGAACACCGGGGAGCTGTTTTTT
NA NA TRBJ2-6 TRBV4-3 CASSQESLQFPGANVLTF TGCGCCAGCAGCCAAGAATCCCTACAGTTCCCTGGGGCCAACGTCCTGACTTTC
NA NA TRBJ1-3 TRBV29-1 CSVEVGTAGGNTIYF TGCAGCGTTGAAGTGGGGACCGCGGGTGGAAACACCATATATTTT
NA NA TRBJ2-7 TRBV27 CASSSTFSSRPYEQYF TGTGCCAGCAGTTCCACTTTTAGCTCCCGACCCTACGAGCAGTACTTC
few TRBD2 TRBJ2-7 TRBV2 CASRASGSYEQYF TGTGCCAGCAGGGCTAGCGGATCCTACGAGCAGTACTTC
NA NA TRBJ2-6 TRBV5-6 CASSGIGVNSGANVLTF TGTGCCAGCAGCGGAATAGGGGTAAACTCTGGGGCCAACGTCCTGACTTTC
many NA TRBJ2-2 TRBV2 CASRAESLRTGELFF TGTGCCAGCAGAGCAGAATCACTAAGGACCGGGGAGCTGTTTTTT
few NA TRBJ2-1 TRBV6-1 CASSETGWGNEQFF TGTGCCAGCAGTGAAACAGGTTGGGGCAATGAGCAGTTCTTC
few NA TRBJ2-7 TRBV2 CASSYYRYEQYF TGTGCCAGCAGTTACTACAGGTACGAGCAGTACTTC
few NA TRBJ1-5 TRBV4-1 CASSHPDRLNQPQHF TGCGCCAGCAGCCACCCCGACAGGCTCAATCAGCCCCAGCATTTT
few TRBD2 TRBJ2-7 TRBV5-1 CASSLVPLAGGPVHEQYF TGCGCCAGCAGCTTGGTTCCGCTAGCGGGGGGGCCGGTCCACGAGCAGTACTTC
few NA TRBJ1-3 TRBV30 CAWSRHTGNTIYF TGTGCCTGGAGTAGACATACTGGAAACACCATATATTTT
NA TRBD2 TRBJ2-5 TRBV27 CASTSLAGGRGETQYF TGTGCCAGCACCTCCCTAGCGGGGGGGCGGGGAGAGACCCAGTACTTC
few NA TRBJ2-3 TRBV9 CASSVPGARSTF TGTGCCAGCAGCGTCCCCGGGGCCAGGTCGACCTTT
few NA TRBJ2-1 TRBV30 CAWSVYNEQFF TGTGCCTGGAGTGTCTACAATGAGCAGTTCTTC
many NA TRBJ2-3 TRBV7-9 CAIQPFTDTQYF TGTGCCATCCAGCCGTTCACAGATACGCAGTATTTT
NA NA TRBJ2-5 TRBV2 CASPTQETQYF TGTGCCAGCCCCACGCAAGAGACCCAGTACTTC
NA NA TRBJ2-1 TRBV5-1 CASSPRWGGGHNEQFF TGCGCCAGCAGCCCAAGGTGGGGAGGGGGCCACAATGAGCAGTTCTTC
few NA TRBJ1-1 TRBV6-6 CASSYEGITEAFF TGTGCCAGCAGTTACGAGGGAATCACTGAAGCTTTCTTT
NA TRBD1 TRBJ2-5 TRBV5-4 CASSSRTGDETQYF TGTGCCAGCAGCTCTCGGACAGGGGATGAGACCCAGTACTTC
few NA TRBJ1-6 TRBV29-1 CSVSRGGSDSLHF TGCAGCGTTTCGAGAGGTGGATCGGACAGCCTCCACTTT
few NA TRBJ2-5 TRBV7-2 CASSPALTGETQYF TGTGCCAGCAGCCCGGCCCTAACGGGGGAGACCCAGTACTTC
NA TRBD2 TRBJ2-1 TRBV6-5 CASSERGLYNEQFF TGTGCCAGCAGTGAGCGGGGGCTCTACAATGAGCAGTTCTTC
few TRBD1 TRBJ2-5 TRBV19 CASSIGQVQETQYF TGTGCCAGTAGTATCGGACAGGTCCAAGAGACCCAGTACTTC
few NA TRBJ2-3 TRBV29-1 CSVGPQGGRTDTQYF TGCAGCGTTGGTCCACAGGGGGGGCGGACAGATACGCAGTATTTT
NA TRBD1 TRBJ1-6 TRBV29-1 CSVRETGANSPLHF TGCAGCGTTCGTGAGACAGGGGCAAATTCACCCCTCCACTTT
NA NA TRBJ2-7 TRBV30 CAWTRGVGGYEQYF TGTGCCTGGACTAGAGGGGTCGGGGGCTACGAGCAGTACTTC
NA NA TRBJ2-2 TRBV19 CASSISDTNTGELFF TGTGCCAGTAGTATATCGGATACGAACACCGGGGAGCTGTTTTTT
few NA TRBJ1-1 TRBV29-1 CSVEARGENTEAFF TGCAGCGTTGAAGCGAGGGGGGAGAACACTGAAGCTTTCTTT
once NA TRBJ2-5 TRBV7-3 CASSRRLANQETQYF TGTGCCAGCAGCAGGCGGCTAGCGAACCAAGAGACCCAGTACTTC
few NA TRBJ1-4 TRBV7-2 CASSFGGLGGTNEKLFF TGTGCCAGCAGCTTCGGTGGCTTGGGAGGCACTAATGAAAAACTGTTTTTT
few NA TRBJ2-1 TRBV7-3 CASSLNLAMYNEQFF TGTGCCAGCAGCTTAAACCTAGCTATGTACAATGAGCAGTTCTTC
NA NA TRBJ1-1 TRBV28 CASAPGTDNTEAFF TGTGCCAGCGCCCCGGGGACGGATAACACTGAAGCTTTCTTT
NA TRBD1 TRBJ2-1 TRBV27 CASSLSRDRGNEQFF TGTGCCAGCAGTTTATCGCGAGACAGGGGGAATGAGCAGTTCTTC
NA NA TRBJ2-1 TRBV7-9 CASTLGASSYNEQFF TGTGCCAGCACCCTGGGGGCTAGCAGCTACAATGAGCAGTTCTTC
NA TRBD1 TRBJ1-5 TRBV19 CASWDRALTSNQPQHF TGTGCCAGTTGGGACAGGGCTCTAACGAGCAATCAGCCCCAGCATTTT
NA TRBD1 TRBJ1-2 TRBV28 CASSSAPTGYGYTF TGTGCCAGCAGTTCTGCCCCGACAGGGTATGGCTACACCTTC
few TRBD1 TRBJ1-5 TRBV7-2 CASSNRGHDNQPQHF TGTGCCAGCAGTAACAGGGGGCATGACAATCAGCCCCAGCATTTT
NA NA TRBJ2-7 TRBV7-2 CASSFWDTYEQYF TGTGCCAGCAGCTTTTGGGACACCTACGAGCAGTACTTC
NA NA TRBJ2-7 TRBV30 CAWASGRSYEQYF TGTGCCTGGGCGAGCGGGCGCTCCTACGAGCAGTACTTC
few NA TRBJ2-5 TRBV18 CASSQYQETQYF TGTGCCAGCTCCCAGTACCAAGAGACCCAGTACTTC